These T cell receptor beta chains were read from a single sample in a study of human T cells and chemical hapten exposure. Via MiXCR, TCRdb re-called the RACE reads, giving one row per CDR3 protein. The data contain about 380,000 distinct CDR3 sequences, approximately 5.1% of them singletons. The specimen was whole blood, collected in connection with sensitization to the hapten diphenylcyclopropenone (DPC). The receptors here all came from a woman in her 50s with alopecia areata. Some clones in this sample may be carry-over from other donors' samples. Both conserved end residues are part of each CDR3. A D gene is named only where the DNA matches it firmly. The size entry is marked missing in some rows and otherwise reads once, few, many or a size class.

d_call	clone_size	v_call	j_call	cdr3_nt	cdr3_aa
TRBD1	many	TRBV3-1	TRBJ1-1	TGTGCCAGCAGCCAGATTATAGGGGGCGCCGCTTTCTTT	CASSQIIGGAAFF
TRBD1	-	TRBV24-1	TRBJ2-2	TGTGCCACCAGTGATTTCGGACAGGGGACCGGGGAGCTGTTTTTT	CATSDFGQGTGELFF
TRBD1	many	TRBV5-4	TRBJ1-4	TGTGCCAGCAGTAAAGGACAGGCAACTAATGAAAAACTGTTTTTT	CASSKGQATNEKLFF
TRBD2	-	TRBV4-2	TRBJ2-7	TGTGCCAGCAGCCAAGAGGGGCCCGGGAGGGCTTTCTACGAGCAGTACTTC	CASSQEGPGRAFYEQYF
-	-	TRBV6-6	TRBJ1-6	TGTGCCAGCACCCCCAGGCAGGGCATTAATTCACCCCTCCACTTT	CASTPRQGINSPLHF
-	many	TRBV29-1	TRBJ1-2	TGCAGCGTTGATGGCTACACCTTC	CSVDGYTF
TRBD1	-	TRBV6-6	TRBJ2-6	TGTTCCGGACAGGGGGGTCCTGGGGCCAACGTCCTGACTTTC	CSGQGGPGANVLTF
TRBD2	many	TRBV6-1	TRBJ2-1	TGTGCCAGCAGTGCACCCTCCGGGGGGACCTACAATGAGCAGTTCTTC	CASSAPSGGTYNEQFF
TRBD2	many	TRBV7-2	TRBJ2-1	TGTGCCAGCAGCTTAGGACTTCTAGCGGGAGGGATGCAGTTCTTC	CASSLGLLAGGMQFF
-	few	TRBV12-3/TRBV12-4	TRBJ1-1	TGTGCCAGCACCAAGATCACTGAAGCTTTCTTT	CASTKITEAFF
TRBD1	-	TRBV3-1	TRBJ1-4	TGTGCCAGCAGCCATGCAGCAGGGGGCATTGAAAAACTGTTTTTT	CASSHAAGGIEKLFF
TRBD2	many	TRBV7-9	TRBJ2-7	TGTGCCAGCAGTTCGACTAGCGGGGGGGCCCGGCGGAACGAGCAGTACTTC	CASSSTSGGARRNEQYF
-	few	TRBV20-1	TRBJ2-7	TGCAGTGGGGGCCTTGACAGGAGCTCCTACGAGCAGTACTTC	CSGGLDRSSYEQYF
-	many	TRBV28	TRBJ2-7	TGTGCCAGCAGTTTCTTGGGCCCAAGGTACGAGCAGTACTTC	CASSFLGPRYEQYF
TRBD2	many	TRBV24-1	TRBJ2-1	TGTGCCACCAGTGATTTGCGGCGGGAGGGATTCAATGAGCAGTTCTTC	CATSDLRREGFNEQFF
-	many	TRBV27	TRBJ1-2	TGTGCCAGCAGTTTAGGGTCAGGGCTCTTTGGCTACACCTTC	CASSLGSGLFGYTF
-	-	TRBV10-2	TRBJ2-3	TGCGCCAGCAGTGAGTCGAGTCAGAGTCTCCGCACAGATACGCAGTATTTT	CASSESSQSLRTDTQYF
TRBD2	many	TRBV27	TRBJ2-7	TGTGCCAGCGGGGGGGGGTCCCGCTACGAGCAGTACTTC	CASGGGSRYEQYF
TRBD2	many	TRBV11-2	TRBJ2-1	TGTGCCAGCAGCTTAGAGTCAGCCGGGGGGATTGAGCAGTTCTTC	CASSLESAGGIEQFF
-	few	TRBV12-3/TRBV12-4	TRBJ1-2	TGTGCCAGCAGTTTTCTCAGGGAGGCTGGCTACACCTTC	CASSFLREAGYTF
TRBD2	few	TRBV5-1	TRBJ2-3	TGCGCCAGCAGCTTGCCAGCCCGCGGGAGGGCCAGGGATACGCAGTATTTT	CASSLPARGRARDTQYF
TRBD2	many	TRBV27	TRBJ2-2	TGTGCCAGCGCTAGCGGGCTGAACACCGGGGAGCTGTTTTTT	CASASGLNTGELFF
-	few	TRBV28	TRBJ2-5	TGTGCCAGCAGAACCCGACACTCTCAAGAGACCCAGTACTTC	CASRTRHSQETQYF
-	many	TRBV6-2/TRBV6-3	TRBJ1-5	TGTGCCAGCAGTTACCTTCGTCAGCCCCAGCATTTT	CASSYLRQPQHF
TRBD1	few	TRBV5-8	TRBJ1-2	TGTGCCAGCAGCTATGGACAGGGGGCCTATGGCTACACCTTC	CASSYGQGAYGYTF